This is a list of T cell receptor beta chains from one sample in a study of blood T cell repertoires in COVID-19. Measured with immunoSEQ multiplex PCR; TCRdb has only the in-frame clones, and not every one. The data hold 200,000 to 250,000 clones, with over 75% observed a single time. The sample was peripheral blood. The receptors stem from a woman aged 70-85 years with COVID-19, enrolled during active disease. Both conserved end residues are part of each CDR3. Fields, in order: D gene, clone size, V gene, J gene, CDR3 DNA, CDR3 protein. D genes are given only for firm matches. Rows may omit the clone size; those that give it use once, few, many or a size class.

-	-	TRBV15	TRBJ1-4	TGTGCCACCAGCAGACAGGATGAAAAACTGTTTTTT	CATSRQDEKLFF
TRBD2	-	TRBV19	TRBJ2-2	TGTGCCAGTAGTAGTGGGGGAGGGAGGACGATAAACACCGGGGAGCTGTTTTTT	CASSSGGGRTINTGELFF
TRBD1	-	TRBV5-5	TRBJ2-5	TGTGCCAGCAGCTACACAGGGGGCCAATGGACCCAGTACTTC	CASSYTGGQWTQYF
TRBD1	-	TRBV6-5	TRBJ2-7	TGTGCCAGCAGTCGACCCGGGACAGTTTGGTACGAGCAGTACTTC	CASSRPGTVWYEQYF
-	few	TRBV28	TRBJ2-7	TGTGCCAGCAGTTTAATTGCAGGGGCCCACGAGCAGTACTTC	CASSLIAGAHEQYF
-	-	TRBV6-5	TRBJ1-1	TGTGCCAGCAGTTGGATAGCCTTGAACACTGAAGCTTTCTTT	CASSWIALNTEAFF
TRBD1	-	TRBV3-1/TRBV3-2	TRBJ2-7	TGTGCCAGCAGCCAAGACCTTTCCCGTAGGGACAGGGCTTACGAGCAGTACTTC	CASSQDLSRRDRAYEQYF
TRBD1	-	TRBV10-3	TRBJ1-1	TGTGCCAGCGTACCCGGGACAGGGGTCTTCAGCGCTGAAGCTTTCTTT	CASVPGTGVFSAEAFF
-	-	TRBV5-4	TRBJ1-2	TGTGCCAGCAGCCCTACGACAGGAAACTATGGCTACACCTTC	CASSPTTGNYGYTF
TRBD2	-	TRBV11-2	TRBJ2-7	TGTGCCAGCAGCTCTGCGGGGGGGCCCTACGAGCAGTACTTC	CASSSAGGPYEQYF
TRBD1	few	TRBV19	TRBJ1-2	TGTGCCAGTAGTATCTTGAGGACAGGGCCAGCTAACTATGGCTACACCTTC	CASSILRTGPANYGYTF
-	-	TRBV7-9	TRBJ1-1	TGTGCCAGCAGCTTAGTCCAGAACACTGAAGCTTTCTTT	CASSLVQNTEAFF
TRBD2	-	TRBV5-1	TRBJ2-3	TGCGCCAGCAGCACCACTAGCGGCAGCACAGATACGCAGTATTTT	CASSTTSGSTDTQYF
TRBD1	-	TRBV6-6	TRBJ1-2	TGTGCCAGCAGAGGACAGGGGGTACCCAACTATGGCTACACCTTC	CASRGQGVPNYGYTF
-	once	TRBV12-3/TRBV12-4	TRBJ1-1	TGTGCCAGCAGTTCCCCGGACAGACAAGCTTTCTTT	CASSSPDRQAFF
-	-	TRBV2	TRBJ1-2	TGTGCCAGCAGGGTCCTGGGGGCGGATGGCTACACCTTC	CASRVLGADGYTF
-	-	TRBV7-3	TRBJ2-3	TGTGCCAGCAGCCCTTCGGGGGGCCTTACAGATACGCAGTATTTT	CASSPSGGLTDTQYF
-	-	TRBV18	TRBJ1-1	TGTGCCAGCTCACCAGGGCGGAACACTGAAGCTTTCTTT	CASSPGRNTEAFF
TRBD2	few	TRBV4-3	TRBJ2-7	TGCGCCAGCAGCCCTGGGACTAGCGGGGGAGAGCAGTACTTC	CASSPGTSGGEQYF
TRBD2	-	TRBV6-6	TRBJ2-2	TGTGCCAGCAGGGGAGCGGGGGGGCCCCTAACCGGGGAGCTGTTTTTT	CASRGAGGPLTGELFF
-	-	TRBV11-3	TRBJ2-7	TGTGCCAGCGGGCGGCAGGGCTACGAGCAGTACTTC	CASGRQGYEQYF
-	-	TRBV11-3	TRBJ1-3	TGTGCCAGCAGCTTCTACAGCTCTGGAAACACCATATATTTT	CASSFYSSGNTIYF
-	-	TRBV30	TRBJ1-1	TGTGCCTGGAGTGTGCGGGCGGCAGCTTTCTTT	CAWSVRAAAFF
-	once	TRBV4-3	TRBJ1-1	TGCGCCAGCAGCCAGTCAGGACAGACTGCGACTGAAGCTTTCTTT	CASSQSGQTATEAFF
TRBD2	-	TRBV7-2	TRBJ2-3	TGTGCCAGCAGCCAGGGACTAGCGGGAGCAGGGTCCACAGATACGCAGTATTTT	CASSQGLAGAGSTDTQYF
TRBD1	once	TRBV7-3	TRBJ1-2	TGTGCCAGCAGCATCACAGGGGGCGCTGGCTATGGCTACACCTTC	CASSITGGAGYGYTF
TRBD1	-	TRBV7-2	TRBJ2-7	TGTGCCAGCAGCTTAAATCTTCGGACAGGGGAACGGAGCGAGCAGTACTTC	CASSLNLRTGERSEQYF
-	-	TRBV11-2	TRBJ1-3	TGTGCCAGCAGCTTAGCGGGGGGTGGACGGTTCTCTGGAAACACCATATATTTT	CASSLAGGGRFSGNTIYF
-	-	TRBV7-8	TRBJ2-2	TGTGCCAGCAGCTTAGCCCTTAGGTCTAGAAGGGGAAACCCCGGGGAGCTGTTTTTT	CASSLALRSRRGNPGELFF
TRBD2	-	TRBV18	TRBJ2-7	TGTGCCAGCTCGCCAGGGCGGGAGTCAATCGGCGGGCAGTACTTC	CASSPGRESIGGQYF
TRBD1	-	TRBV4-1	TRBJ1-1	TGCGCCAGCCAGGACAGGGTGAACACTGAAGCTTTCTTT	CASQDRVNTEAFF
-	-	TRBV27	TRBJ1-2	TGTGCCAGCAGTTTACGTGGCAGAGCCGAGGGTGGCTACACCTTC	CASSLRGRAEGGYTF
-	-	TRBV3-1/TRBV3-2	TRBJ2-1	TGTGCCAGCAGCCAAATTTCGGGGGTCGGGGAGCAGTTCTTC	CASSQISGVGEQFF
-	-	TRBV7-6	TRBJ2-2	TGTGCCAGCAGCTCGGGACATCTGAACACCGGGGAGCTGTTTTTT	CASSSGHLNTGELFF
TRBD1	few	TRBV4-3	TRBJ1-2	TGCGCCAGCAGCCAAGACCCAGACAGGGGGCGGTTAGGCTACACCTTC	CASSQDPDRGRLGYTF
TRBD1	-	TRBV27	TRBJ1-4	TGTGCCAGCAGCCCGGAGGACAGGTGGAATGAAAAACTGTTTTTT	CASSPEDRWNEKLFF
-	-	TRBV7-9	TRBJ1-3	TGTGCCAGCAGCTTAGACAGGGCTGGAAACACCATATATTTT	CASSLDRAGNTIYF
TRBD2	-	TRBV7-9	TRBJ2-3	TGTGCCAGCAGCGGCCGTGTTAGCGGGCGCACAGATACGCAGTATTTT	CASSGRVSGRTDTQYF
-	-	TRBV7-3	TRBJ1-1	TGTGCCAGCAGCCTCGGACAGAACACTGAAGCTTTCTTT	CASSLGQNTEAFF
-	once	TRBV19	TRBJ2-1	TGTGCCAGTTCAGCGGTGAGCTCCTACAATGAGCAGTTCTTC	CASSAVSSYNEQFF
TRBD1	-	TRBV7-9	TRBJ1-5	TGTGCCAGCAGCATGGGACAGGGTTCCTATAGCAATCAGCCCCAGCATTTT	CASSMGQGSYSNQPQHF
TRBD1	-	TRBV7-2	TRBJ2-2	TGTGCCAGCAGTACGAGACAGGGGTCGAACACCGGGGAGCTGTTTTTT	CASSTRQGSNTGELFF
-	-	TRBV6-6	TRBJ1-5	TGTGCCAGCAGTTCAGGCGGCAATCAGCCCCAGCATTTT	CASSSGGNQPQHF
TRBD2	-	TRBV5-4	TRBJ2-3	TGTGCCAGCAGCCGGCTAGCGGGGGGAATTAAAGATACGCAGTATTTT	CASSRLAGGIKDTQYF
-	-	TRBV11-3	TRBJ1-4	TGTGCCAGCAGCTTCAGGGGCGTCGGTGAAAAACTGTTTTTT	CASSFRGVGEKLFF
-	few	TRBV19	TRBJ1-1	TGTGCCAGTAGCGGACTTACTGGTGGCATGAACACTGAAGCTTTCTTT	CASSGLTGGMNTEAFF
TRBD1	-	TRBV27	TRBJ2-2	TGTGCCAGCAGTTCCTACAGGGGCGGGGAGCTGTTTTTT	CASSSYRGGELFF
TRBD1	-	TRBV11-3	TRBJ1-5	TGTGCCAGCAGCCGACAGGGTCGCAATCAGCCCCAGCATTTT	CASSRQGRNQPQHF
TRBD1	-	TRBV19	TRBJ1-5	TGTGCCAGTAGTACCGGGACAGGGGGGAATAGCAATCAGCCCCAGCATTTT	CASSTGTGGNSNQPQHF
TRBD2	few	TRBV6-2/TRBV6-3	TRBJ2-7	TGTGCCAGCAGTTACCGAGCGGGGGGCTCCTACGAGCAGTACTTC	CASSYRAGGSYEQYF
-	-	TRBV7-9	TRBJ2-4	TGTGCCAGCAGCTTGGGCCCTTTAGAAATTGTTGAGTACTTC	CASSLGPLEIVEYF
-	-	TRBV6-4	TRBJ1-1	TGTGCCAGCAGTGACTCGGCGGGGGAGAACACTGAAGCTTTCTTT	CASSDSAGENTEAFF
-	-	TRBV23-1	TRBJ2-5	TGCGCCAGCAGTCAGGCAGGGAAAGAGACCCAGTACTTC	CASSQAGKETQYF
TRBD1	-	TRBV7-2	TRBJ1-4	TGTGCCAGCAGCTTAGACAGGGGTCATAATGAAAAACTGTTTTTT	CASSLDRGHNEKLFF
-	-	TRBV2	TRBJ1-1	TGTGCCAGCAAGGATAATGGCGCGGTAAACACTGAAGCTTTCTTT	CASKDNGAVNTEAFF
-	-	TRBV6-6	TRBJ1-1	TGTGCCAGCAGTCCTAGGAACACTGAAGCTTTCTTT	CASSPRNTEAFF